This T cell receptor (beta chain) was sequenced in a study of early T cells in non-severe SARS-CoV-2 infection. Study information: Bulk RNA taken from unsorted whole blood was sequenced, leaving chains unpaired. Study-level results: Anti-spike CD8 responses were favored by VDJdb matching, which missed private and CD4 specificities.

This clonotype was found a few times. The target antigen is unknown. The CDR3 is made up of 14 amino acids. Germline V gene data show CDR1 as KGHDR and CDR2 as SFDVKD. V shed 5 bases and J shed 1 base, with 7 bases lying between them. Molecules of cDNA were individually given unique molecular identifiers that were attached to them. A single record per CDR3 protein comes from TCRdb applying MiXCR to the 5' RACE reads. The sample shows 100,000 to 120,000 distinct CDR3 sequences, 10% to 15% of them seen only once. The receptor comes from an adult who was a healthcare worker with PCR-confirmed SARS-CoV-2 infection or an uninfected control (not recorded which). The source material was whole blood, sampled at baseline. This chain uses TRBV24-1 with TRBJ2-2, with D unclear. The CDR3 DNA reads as TGTGCCACCAGTGTAACGGGGAACACCGGGGAGCTGTTTTTT. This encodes CATSVTGNTGELFF.